Listed below are T cell receptor beta chains from one sample, sequenced in a study of early T cells in non-severe SARS-CoV-2 infection. From the 5' RACE reads, TCRdb called clonotypes with MiXCR, one entry per CDR3 protein. The sample lists about 70,000 distinct CDR3 sequences, approximately 12% occurring once. Specimen: whole blood. The receptors originated from an adult who was a healthcare worker with PCR-confirmed SARS-CoV-2 infection or an uninfected control (not recorded which). Both conserved end residues are part of each CDR3. D genes are given only for firm matches. Some rows mark clone size as missing; the rest say once, few, many or name a class of expanded clone.

V gene	J gene	CDR3 length	D gene	clone size	CDR3 DNA	CDR3 protein
TRBV18	TRBJ2-2	15	.	many	TGTGCCAGCTCACCACAAGCAGGGTCCCCCGGGGAGCTGTTTTTT	CASSPQAGSPGELFF
TRBV28	TRBJ2-1	14	.	few	TGTGCCAGCAGTTTTATGGAATCCTACAATGAGCAGTTCTTC	CASSFMESYNEQFF
TRBV20-1	TRBJ2-1	14	.	.	TGCAGTGCTAGAGAAGGATCGGGTAACAATGAGCAGTTCTTC	CSAREGSGNNEQFF
TRBV27	TRBJ2-7	13	TRBD2	.	TGTGCCAGTCAAAGAAGCGGGGCTTCCGAGCAGTACTTC	CASQRSGASEQYF
TRBV7-6	TRBJ2-2	14	.	many	TGTGCCAGCAGCTTAGCCGCAAACCCCGGGGAGCTGTTTTTT	CASSLAANPGELFF
TRBV19	TRBJ1-5	14	TRBD1	many	TGTGCCAGTAATATACAGGGGCCCAATCAGCCCCAGCATTTT	CASNIQGPNQPQHF
TRBV30	TRBJ2-3	14	.	many	TGTGCCTGGAGTGTGGGGGCGGGCACAGATACGCAGTATTTT	CAWSVGAGTDTQYF
TRBV21-1	TRBJ2-7	14	.	many	TGTGCCAGCAGCACGGGACAGACCCCCTACGAGCAGTACTTC	CASSTGQTPYEQYF
TRBV6-6	TRBJ2-7	14	.	many	TGTGCCAGCCTCGCCGGGACAAAAAACTACGAGCAGTACTTC	CASLAGTKNYEQYF
TRBV9	TRBJ1-1	14	TRBD1	.	TGTGCCAGCAGCGTAGGCGGACAGGGGAATGAAGCTTTCTTT	CASSVGGQGNEAFF
TRBV12-3/TRBV12-4	TRBJ2-3	15	.	many	TGTGCCAGCACCTTAAGAGACAGAAGCACAGATACGCAGTATTTT	CASTLRDRSTDTQYF
TRBV6-1	TRBJ1-2	15	.	many	TGTGCCAGCAGTGAAGGGGCAGGATCCTTCTATGGCTACACCTTC	CASSEGAGSFYGYTF
TRBV12-3/TRBV12-4	TRBJ2-5	13	.	.	TGTGCCAGCAGTTTAGGGGGTTCGGAGACCCAGTACTTC	CASSLGGSETQYF
TRBV9	TRBJ1-2	12	.	many	TGTGCCAGCAGCGTAGATGGCTATGGCTACACCTTC	CASSVDGYGYTF
TRBV28	TRBJ1-1	15	TRBD1	many	TGTGCCAGCAGTTCACAGACAGGGTCCACCTCCGCGGCTTTCTTT	CASSSQTGSTSAAFF
TRBV10-2	TRBJ1-6	12	.	many	TGCGCCAGCAGTGACCCTGAATCACCCCTCCACTTT	CASSDPESPLHF
TRBV6-6	TRBJ2-2	15	.	many	TGTGCCAGCAGTTACGAGCGGCTTTTCACCGGGGAGCTGTTTTTT	CASSYERLFTGELFF
TRBV12-3/TRBV12-4	TRBJ1-4	13	.	many	TGTGCCAGCACCTCACAGGGAGGTGAAAAACTGTTTTTT	CASTSQGGEKLFF
TRBV6-2/TRBV6-3	TRBJ2-2	13	.	.	TGTGCCACCGTGCCAGGAATCCCCGGGGAGCTGTTTTTT	CATVPGIPGELFF
TRBV12-3/TRBV12-4	TRBJ2-5	12	.	.	TGTGCCAGCAGTTTTGTTATGGAGACCCAGTACTTC	CASSFVMETQYF
TRBV5-1	TRBJ2-1	16	.	few	TGCGCCAGCAGCTTGGAGGCAGGGATCTCGGCCAATGAGCAGTTCTTC	CASSLEAGISANEQFF
TRBV5-1	TRBJ1-6	13	.	many	TGCGCCAGCAGCACCGGGACCTCTTCACCCCTCCACTTT	CASSTGTSSPLHF
TRBV6-5	TRBJ2-7	14	.	.	TGTGCCAGCAGTTACTCTGCGGCCACCTACGAGCAGTACTTC	CASSYSAATYEQYF
TRBV3-2	TRBJ2-3	17	.	few	TGTGCCAGCAGCCAAGAAATGGGACTAGCGGGGTCAGATACGCAGTATTTT	CASSQEMGLAGSDTQYF
TRBV10-3	TRBJ2-1	16	TRBD2	.	TGTGCCATCAGTGGGGCTAGCGGGAGGGAAAACAATGAGCAGTTCTTC	CAISGASGRENNEQFF
TRBV29-1	TRBJ2-7	13	TRBD2	.	TGCAGCGTCGGGACTAGCGGGGGCTACGAGCAGTACTTC	CSVGTSGGYEQYF
TRBV7-9	TRBJ2-7	14	.	many	TGTGCCAGCAGCTTCCCCCAGGCACCCTACGAGCAGTACTTC	CASSFPQAPYEQYF
TRBV7-9	TRBJ2-7	15	.	many	TGTGCCAGCAGCTTAGGAGGGCAGGACCTCTACGAGCAGTACTTC	CASSLGGQDLYEQYF